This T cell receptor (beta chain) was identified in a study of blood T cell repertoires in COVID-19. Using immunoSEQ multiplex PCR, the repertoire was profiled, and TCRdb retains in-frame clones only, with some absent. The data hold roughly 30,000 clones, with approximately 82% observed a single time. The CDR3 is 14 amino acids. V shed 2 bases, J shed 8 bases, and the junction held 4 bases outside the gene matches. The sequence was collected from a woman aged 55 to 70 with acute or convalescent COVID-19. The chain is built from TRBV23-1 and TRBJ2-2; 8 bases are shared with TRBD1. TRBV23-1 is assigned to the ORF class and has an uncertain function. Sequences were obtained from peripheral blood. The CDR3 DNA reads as TGCGCCAGCAGTCAACCAGACAGGGGTGGGGAGCTGTTTTTT. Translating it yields CASSQPDRGGELFF.